The 2 T cell receptor beta chains given below trace back to one sample, sequenced in a study. Cells sorted as Tregs were CD4+, CD25+ and CD127-/low. Via MiXCR, TCRdb re-called the 5' RACE reads, giving one row per CDR3 protein. The data contain 7,500 to 10,000 distinct CDR3 sequences, 20% to 30% of them singletons. Sequencing was carried out using Tregs sorted from blood. The receptors shown here come from a female donor with breast cancer.

The table lists this clonotype with a few counts. The V and J genes are TRBV7-9 and TRBJ2-1; D perhaps matches TRBD2 (7 bases). The CDR3 covers 12 residues. Trimming removed 5 bases at V and 8 bases at J, with 10 bases between. From germline, CDR1 is SEHNR and CDR2 FQNEAQ (reference sequence). CDR3 bases: TGTGCCAGCAGCGGGAGGGGGGATGAGCAGTTCTTC. It is translated as CASSGRGDEQFF.

There are many counts of this clonotype. The CDR3 DNA follows: TGCGCCAGCAGCTTTACAGGGGTTGAAGCTTTCTTT. Its protein is CASSFTGVEAFF. V usage is TRBV5-1 and J usage is TRBJ1-1, with 7 bases matching TRBD1. V lost 2 bases and J lost 7; bases outside the gene matches: 2. The CDR3 runs 12 residues. Germline assignment: CDR1 SGHRS and CDR2 YFSETQ.